This T cell receptor (beta chain) was observed in a study of neoadjuvant nivolumab and ipilimumab in lung cancer. About the study: The combination arm added day-1 ipilimumab 1 mg/kg to nivolumab 3 mg/kg on days 1, 15, 29. General study findings and limits: From pretherapy to surgery, tumor richness and clonality rose with dual therapy.

Produced via immunoSEQ multiplex PCR; TCRdb's table is partial and in-frame only. The sample has 40,000 to 55,000 clones; roughly 90% are singletons. With respect to this clone: No antigen is known for it.

This TCR derives from an adult with non-small cell lung cancer. Some clones in this sample may be carry-over from other donors' samples. The starting material was blood, obtained before neoadjuvant nivolumab, alone or with ipilimumab.

The CDR3 reads CASSGLGSSYEQYF. The CDR3 DNA reads as TGCGCCAGCAGCGGACTGGGCAGTTCCTACGAGCAGTACTTC. V usage is TRBV5-1 and J usage is TRBJ2-7; possible D gene TRBD2, 5 bases. CDR1 and CDR2 from the germline V gene are SGHRS and YFSETQ. This CDR3 contains 14 residues. V lost 4 bases and J 1 base, leaving 12 bases between the germline ends.